This T cell receptor (beta chain) originates from a study of cytomegalovirus exposure and HLA in healthy donors. The study, taken as a whole, reports: The classifier reportedly diagnosed cytomegalovirus status with high specificity and sensitivity.

Worth noting for this clone: Its antigen is undetermined.

Unmatched junction bases numbered 5, after V lost 1 base and J lost 6 bases. Germline values: CDR1 SGHNT, CDR2 YENEEA. The CDR3 spans 16 residues. The primer mix had 60 Vbeta and 13 Jbeta primers. Libraries were prepared by immunoSEQ multiplex PCR; TCRdb keeps only in-frame clonotypes and omits some of them. The sample comprises around 150,000 clones, 65% to 80% of which are singletons, and about 2.4% rests with the top ten. The J gene is TRBJ2-4, the V gene TRBV11-3; 11 bases are shared with TRBD1. The receptor was derived from a woman in her thirties or forties in good health and CMV-seropositive. Sequencing used PBMCs. As DNA, the CDR3 is TGTGCCAGCAGCTTAGCGGACAGGGGGCCGGGAAACATTCAGTACTTC. It codes for CASSLADRGPGNIQYF.